The following is a T cell receptor (beta chain) sequence with its context. The antigen is unknown. The study ran its PCR with 60 Vbeta and 13 Jbeta primers. Authors' data handling: There were about 80 million unique TCR beta chains by a later count, and about 12 million of them were shared. Some clones are missing from TCRdb's copy, which holds only in-frame ones; the method was immunoSEQ multiplex PCR. Clonal size and the V and J genes are those of that table, whereas D and trimming came from the DNA. The sample includes about 80,000 clones, around 62% of them seen just once. This sample is part of a study of cytomegalovirus exposure and HLA in healthy donors. Germline assignment: CDR1 KGHSH and CDR2 LQKENI. V was clipped by 6 bases and J by 7 bases; unmatched bases: 9. The length of the CDR3 is 15 residues. Whole-study results and caveats: As immune exposure information, only CMV serostatus was available. The study labeled fewer than 200 TCR beta chains cytomegalovirus-associated.

Sample: PBMCs. The source of this sequence is a male donor in good health and CMV-seropositive. The rearrangement joins TRBV18 to TRBJ1-4; 9 bases map to TRBD1. The CDR3 DNA reads as TGTGCCAGCTCCGAGGGATCGACAGGGGGTGAAAAACTGTTTTTT. Protein product: CASSEGSTGGEKLFF.